The 9 T cell receptor beta chains reported below all come from one sample, sequenced in a study of blood T cell repertoires in COVID-19. Method: immunoSEQ multiplex PCR; TCRdb's copy keeps in-frame clones and lacks some. The table shows roughly 500,000 clones, with approximately 83% occurring only once. Input material: peripheral blood. The receptors shown here come from a human donor in a cohort sampled during active COVID-19.

The chain carries TRBV7-9 and TRBJ2-5, with 15 bases that match TRBD2. Per the germline V gene, CDR1 is SEHNR and CDR2 is FQNEAQ (reference sequence). The CDR3 length is 18 residues. V shed 5 bases and J 4 bases; nucleotides not matched to a gene: 11. The CDR3 sequence is CASSTRTSGRAGGETQYF. The CDR3 DNA reads TGTGCCAGCAGCACTCGGACTAGCGGGAGGGCCGGTGGAGAGACCCAGTACTTC.

J is TRBJ1-3 and V is TRBV30; TRBD1 is a possible D gene (6 bases). Germline CDR1 GTSNPN, CDR2 SVGIG (reference sequence). The CDR3 has 11 amino acids. The CDR3 DNA follows: TGTGGGGGGCCCTCTGGAAACACCATATATTTT. This gives the protein CGGPSGNTIYF.

The chain employs TRBV7-2 and TRBJ2-3; D is uncertain. CDR3 length: 16 amino acids. The V gene's germline CDR1 is SGHTA and CDR2 FQGNSA. V was cut by 3 bases and J by 0 bases, with 13 bases left in between. The CDR3 here is CASSFRSTGSTDTQYF. CDR3 DNA: TGTGCCAGCAGCTTTAGGTCGACTGGTAGCACAGATACGCAGTATTTT.

The J gene is TRBJ1-2, the V gene TRBV6-1, with D possibly matching TRBD1 (6 bases). This CDR3 is built from 16 residues. Germline-derived CDR1 and CDR2 are MNHNS and SASEGT. V was trimmed by 0 bases and J by 5 bases, leaving 16 bases between them. The CDR3 reads CASSEALQGLKYGYTF. The CDR3, as DNA: TGTGCCAGCAGTGAAGCGCTTCAGGGGCTGAAATATGGCTACACCTTC.

This clone appeared a single time. The chain is built from TRBV18 and TRBJ2-5; D call uncertain. Trimming took off 6 bases at V and 4 bases at J, with 6 bases between the two ends. The length of the CDR3 is 11 residues. CDR1 is KGHSH and CDR2 is LQKENI in the germline V gene. CDR3 sequence (DNA): TGTGCCAGCTCTTCTAGAGAGACCCAGTACTTC. Protein product: CASSSRETQYF. Filled out from reference TRBV18 and TRBJ2-5, the complete variable domain reads NAGVMQNPRHLVRRRGQEARLRCSPMKGHSHVYWYRQLPEEGLKFMVYLQKENIIDESGMPKERFSAEFPKEGPSILRIQQVVRGDSAAYFCASSSRETQYFGPGTRLLVL.

The chain joins TRBV30 to TRBJ1-4; 7 positions match TRBD1. Germline V gene sequence: CDR1 GTSNPN, CDR2 SVGIG (reference sequence). Trimming cost V 3 bases and J 8 bases; bases outside gene matches: 6. The CDR3 consists of 13 residues. CDR3 residues: CAWRAGGYEKLFF. The CDR3 nucleotides are TGTGCCTGGAGGGCAGGGGGGTACGAAAAACTGTTTTTT.

This chain links TRBV6-2 or TRBV6-3 with TRBJ1-5; 9 nucleotides match TRBD1. Trimming removed 0 bases from V and 8 bases from J; junction bases left unmatched: 8. Germline CDR1 and CDR2: MNHEY and SVGEGT. There are 16 residues in the CDR3. The CDR3 DNA sequence: TGTGCCAGCAGTTACTCCGAAGGACAGGGGACAAAGCCCCAGCATTTT. This gives the protein CASSYSEGQGTKPQHF.

The V gene is TRBV27, the J gene TRBJ2-3, with a weak D call TRBD2 (5 bases). The CDR3 totals 14 residues. V was trimmed by 5 bases and J by 7 bases, leaving 16 bases between them. CDR1 and CDR2 (germline): MNHEY, SMNVEV (reference sequence). The CDR3 nucleotides are TGTGCCAGCAGTCCCTGGACTGCTATTCATACGCAGTATTTT. This translates into CASSPWTAIHTQYF.

The rearrangement joins TRBV10-3 to TRBJ2-3, with a tentative D call TRBD1 (5 bases). The CDR3 is 15 residues long. Germline V gives CDR1 ENHRY, CDR2 SYGVKD. V gave up 6 bases and J gave up 1 base, with 14 bases separating them. CDR3 protein: CAIRFQGGGTDTQYF. The CDR3 DNA is TGTGCCATCAGGTTTCAGGGTGGGGGCACAGATACGCAGTATTTT.